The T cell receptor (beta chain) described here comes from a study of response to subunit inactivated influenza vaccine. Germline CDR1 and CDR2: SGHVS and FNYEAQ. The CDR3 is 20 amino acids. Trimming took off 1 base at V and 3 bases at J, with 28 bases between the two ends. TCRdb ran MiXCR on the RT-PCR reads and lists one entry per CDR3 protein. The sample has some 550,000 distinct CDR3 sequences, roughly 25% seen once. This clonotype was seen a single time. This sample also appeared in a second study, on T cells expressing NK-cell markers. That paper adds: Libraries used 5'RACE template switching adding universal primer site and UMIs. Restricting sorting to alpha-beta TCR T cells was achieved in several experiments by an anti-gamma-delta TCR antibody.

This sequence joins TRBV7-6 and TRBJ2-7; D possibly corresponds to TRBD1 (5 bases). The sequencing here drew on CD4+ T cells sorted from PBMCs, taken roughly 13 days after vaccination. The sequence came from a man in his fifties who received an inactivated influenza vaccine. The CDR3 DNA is TGTGCCAGCAGCTTAGGTCCCCCCGTTGGGGCAGGGTATGGTCGCTACGAGCAGTACTTC. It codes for CASSLGPPVGAGYGRYEQYF.